Listed here is a single TCR beta chain. As yet, its antigen is unknown. The record originates from a study of cytomegalovirus exposure and HLA in healthy donors. In the PCR, 60 Vbeta and 13 Jbeta primers were used. Measured with immunoSEQ multiplex PCR; TCRdb has only the in-frame clones, and not every one. The table has 150,000 or so clones, approximately 85% seen once. Whole-study findings and limits: The study listed some 160 cytomegalovirus-associated TCR beta chains. Highest at DRB1 and lowest at HLA-C, TCR association rates differed among HLA loci in a later analysis. Most sequenced TCRs were rare (though some public TCRs occurred in many donors).

Donors likely had unrecorded immune exposures despite being nominally healthy when sampled. CDR1 is SGHAT, CDR2 FQNNGV, per germline. This CDR3 has 16 residues. Trimming took off 8 bases at V and 5 bases at J, with 24 bases between the two ends. What was sequenced was PBMCs. This clonotype was obtained from a man between 18 and 29 years old in good health and CMV-seropositive. The rearrangement uses TRBV11-2 and TRBJ2-5; a possible D gene is TRBD2 (7 bases). The CDR3 is CASSPGGQGPGETQYF. The DNA of the CDR3 is TGTGCCAGCTCACCCGGGGGGCAGGGCCCAGGGGAGACCCAGTACTTC.